This T cell receptor (beta chain) was sequenced during a study of T cells in Graves' hyperthyroidism and ophthalmopathy. Study-level results: Ophthalmopathy prediction by the model preceded onset by a median 6.5 months. Most clonotypes that expanded in the thyroid above 0.001 also showed up in blood.

TCR beta CDR3 regions were amplified from RNA. The TCR CDR3 was amplified in a first-round RT-PCR using the HTBI primer set. MiXCR, run by TCRdb on the multiplex PCR reads, gives a single entry per CDR3 protein. The table includes 480,000 or so distinct CDR3 sequences, about an eighth detected once. On this clonotype: As yet, its antigen is unknown.

Germline values: CDR1 ENHRY, CDR2 SYGVKD. V shed 2 bases, J shed 0 bases, and the junction held 3 bases outside the gene matches. This CDR3 contains 18 residues. V is TRBV10-3 and J is TRBJ2-1; 14 positions agree with TRBD2. The receptor was isolated from a woman under 30 with Graves' hyperthyroidism. The sequencing input was blood. The CDR3 loop reads CAISEGLAGGGSYNEQFF. CDR3 nucleotides: TGTGCCATCAGTGAGGGACTAGCGGGGGGAGGCTCCTACAATGAGCAGTTCTTC.